This record concerns one T cell receptor (beta chain) sequence. The antigen is undetermined. This sample's RNA came from whole unsorted tissue. This non-tumor lung sample came from over 3 cm beyond the tumor edge. Three rounds of nested PCR, following a modified ARM-PCR protocol, produced the TCRbeta library. TCRdb fed the multiplex PCR reads into MiXCR, producing one record per CDR3 protein. The sample comprises roughly 82,000 distinct CDR3 sequences, around 82% of which are singletons, and roughly a fifth rests with the top ten. The data were taken from a study of tumor and adjacent non-tumor tissue in lung cancer. The overall study: Aged about 31 to 80 years, patients included 10 men and roughly 5 women with stage I to III disease. Regarding the study as a whole: Top 100 clones took a larger repertoire share in normal lung.

Trimming cost V 5 bases and J 11 bases, with 13 bases left between them. The CDR3 has 12 amino acids. Germline V lookup: CDR1 MNHNS, CDR2 SASEGT. Sequencing was carried out using distant non-tumor lung tissue. This receptor was identified in a woman between 45 and 60 years old with non-small cell lung cancer. This chain links TRBV6-1 with TRBJ1-5; D unclear. The CDR3, as DNA: TGTGCCAGCAGTAAGGTGACCCACTCCCAGCATTTT. It specifies CASSKVTHSQHF.